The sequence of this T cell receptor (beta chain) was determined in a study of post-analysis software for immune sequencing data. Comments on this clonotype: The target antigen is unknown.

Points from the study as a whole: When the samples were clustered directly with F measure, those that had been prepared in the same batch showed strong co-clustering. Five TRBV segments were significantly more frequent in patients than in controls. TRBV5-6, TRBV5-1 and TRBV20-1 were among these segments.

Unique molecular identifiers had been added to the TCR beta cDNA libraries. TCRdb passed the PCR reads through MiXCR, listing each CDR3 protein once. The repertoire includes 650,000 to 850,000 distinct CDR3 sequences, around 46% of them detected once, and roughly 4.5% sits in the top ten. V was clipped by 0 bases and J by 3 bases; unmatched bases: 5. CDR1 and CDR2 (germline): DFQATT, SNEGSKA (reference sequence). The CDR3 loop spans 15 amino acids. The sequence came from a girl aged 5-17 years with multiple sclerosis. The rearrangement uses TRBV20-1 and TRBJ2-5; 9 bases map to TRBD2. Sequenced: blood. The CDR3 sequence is CSARDPLAGKETQYF. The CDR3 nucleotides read TGCAGTGCTAGAGATCCGCTAGCGGGAAAAGAGACCCAGTACTTC.